A selection of T cell receptor beta chains follows, all from one sample in a study of cytomegalovirus exposure and HLA in healthy donors. Using immunoSEQ multiplex PCR, the repertoire was profiled, and TCRdb retains in-frame clones only, with some absent. Among fewer than 150,000 clones listed, 75% to 90% were seen once. Sequenced sample: PBMCs. These receptors were taken from a young man in good health and CMV-seropositive. CDR3s leave out the opening cysteine and the closing phenylalanine or tryptophan. The order of the fields is V gene, D gene, J gene, CDR3 protein. A D gene is named only where the DNA matches it firmly.

TRBV4-3	NA	TRBJ2-5	ASSLGLGGLGETQY
TRBV6-6	NA	TRBJ1-5	ASSYSREGDQPQH
TRBV5-4	NA	TRBJ2-2	ASSLGLRNTGELF
TRBV4-2	TRBD2	TRBJ2-2	ASSQVSASGDTGELF
TRBV6-1	NA	TRBJ1-5	ASSEALGGGNQPQH
TRBV5-1	NA	TRBJ1-4	ASSSPPGEKLF
TRBV4-1	NA	TRBJ1-2	ASSHLYTRTDNYGYT
TRBV2	NA	TRBJ2-2	ASRLTVFTGELF
TRBV7-9	NA	TRBJ2-7	ASSLGANEQY
TRBV29-1	NA	TRBJ1-1	SIDLSEGTEAF
TRBV5-6	TRBD1	TRBJ2-6	ASKTPPGTGSSGANVLT
TRBV10-3	TRBD1	TRBJ1-1	AISEGQGGNTEAF
TRBV4-1	NA	TRBJ1-2	ASSRRQENYGYT
TRBV27	NA	TRBJ2-1	ASSFGTLYYNEQF
TRBV28	NA	TRBJ2-7	ASSLTGRAREQY
TRBV4-1	TRBD1	TRBJ1-1	ASSPTRGLRTEAF
TRBV27	TRBD1	TRBJ1-6	ASSPYSRDSSYNSPLH
TRBV19	NA	TRBJ1-4	ASSTLQGGVEKLF
TRBV7-9	TRBD1	TRBJ1-1	ASFDPGQGTSEAF
TRBV11-2	NA	TRBJ2-7	ASSLQENSLY
TRBV5-1	TRBD2	TRBJ2-3	ASSLAGLAYDTQY
TRBV19	TRBD1	TRBJ1-6	ASSSSRDSNSPLH
TRBV6-6	TRBD1	TRBJ1-2	ASRGPTGYYGYT
TRBV6-1	NA	TRBJ1-5	ASSDSSNQPQH
TRBV7-9	TRBD1	TRBJ1-6	ASSGDSSFNSPLH
TRBV29-1	NA	TRBJ2-7	SVWAGGSEQY
TRBV6-1	TRBD1	TRBJ1-5	ASSADRGQPQH
TRBV4-3	NA	TRBJ2-3	ASSQDPSTDTQY